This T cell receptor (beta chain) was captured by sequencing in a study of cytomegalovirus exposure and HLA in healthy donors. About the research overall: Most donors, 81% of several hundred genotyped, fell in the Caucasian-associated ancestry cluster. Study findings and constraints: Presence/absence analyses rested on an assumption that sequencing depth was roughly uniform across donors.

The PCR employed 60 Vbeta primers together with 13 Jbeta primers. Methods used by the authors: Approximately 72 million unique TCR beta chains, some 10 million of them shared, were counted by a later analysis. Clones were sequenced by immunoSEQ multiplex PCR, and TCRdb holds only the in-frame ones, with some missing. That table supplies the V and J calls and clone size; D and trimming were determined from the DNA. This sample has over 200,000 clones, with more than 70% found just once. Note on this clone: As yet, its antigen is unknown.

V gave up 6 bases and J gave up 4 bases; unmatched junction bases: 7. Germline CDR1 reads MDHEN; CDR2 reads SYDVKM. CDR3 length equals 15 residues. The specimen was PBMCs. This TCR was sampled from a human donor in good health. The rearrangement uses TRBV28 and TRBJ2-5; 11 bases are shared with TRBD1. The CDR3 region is CASSSPGTGGETQYF. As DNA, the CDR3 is TGTGCCAGCAGCTCCCCCGGGACAGGGGGAGAGACCCAGTACTTC.